This TCR beta chain stems from a study of blood T cell repertoires in COVID-19 (TCRdb year 2020). Concerning the study at large: Samples covering the acute and convalescent phases of COVID-19 were provided by collaborators in the United States, Italy and Spain. Where available, HLA class I and class II types were obtained from metadata supplied by the sample provider rather than from assay-based typing. A freely available public database, intended as a resource for researchers studying the immune response to SARS-CoV-2, is where the repertoires were released. The prospective study material was composed of cDNA or gDNA derived from T cells, B-cell-depleted T cells, or PBMCs. The samples were drawn from two sources: the first 160 participants of the ongoing ImmuneRACE study, and 1,254 subjects contributed by 6 global collaborators. Deeply sampled blood TCRbeta repertoires from subjects exposed to, actively infected with, or recovered from COVID-19 were included in the dataset. Nearly every sample came with metadata listing a de-identified subject ID, COVID-19 status, age in years and sex. The research as a whole found: How much clinical and demographic metadata was included differed by source and by participant, and the metadata was provided uncurated.

A remark on this clone: Its antigen remains undetermined. Within one base of it there is no much larger clone, and no base qualities were kept.

The collaborating institutions used their own protocols to collect whole blood in K2EDTA tubes. Collaborator samples were shipped for TCRbeta analysis as frozen whole blood, isolated PBMCs, or DNA extracted from either sample type. V loses 0 bases of germline sequence and J loses 2 bases, and the interval between the two ends is 13 bases. The CDR3 runs 16 residues from the cysteine to the phenylalanine. The only DNA kept is the CDR3, 48 bases in frame from the first base. From the germline V gene, CDR1 is ENHRY and CDR2 is SYGVKD. The immunoSEQ Assay, a bias-controlled multiplex PCR, was used to amplify TCRbeta CDR3 regions from genomic DNA. Per the original workflow: Nucleated cell counts per sample were estimated from amplification of reference gene primers within the assay. To quantify the absolute abundance of each unique TCRbeta CDR3 rearrangement, sequence reads were collapsed and filtered. For each sample, productive Simpson clonality was calculated by taking the square root of Simpson's diversity index across productive rearrangements. TCRdb took over this immuneACCESS table, retaining in-frame rearrangements with V and J assigned. Such tables are incomplete; in checked studies, under half of the missing clones stem from an unresolved V gene, and the remainder is unexplained. V and J calls and clone size are those listed in that table; D and trimming were worked out from the DNA. Counted in this sample were about 19,000 clones; about 79% of them appeared once. About 6.1% of the sample is held by the ten biggest clonotypes.

The TCR sequence derives from a human donor in a cohort sampled during active COVID-19. Here the chain combines TRBV10-3 and TRBJ2-5, with a tentative D gene TRBD2 over 6 matching bases. The sequenced sample was peripheral blood. The DNA reads TGTGCCATCAGTGAGTCGAAGCGGGCCGAACAAGAGACCCAGTACTTC. Translated, this is CAISESKRAEQETQYF.